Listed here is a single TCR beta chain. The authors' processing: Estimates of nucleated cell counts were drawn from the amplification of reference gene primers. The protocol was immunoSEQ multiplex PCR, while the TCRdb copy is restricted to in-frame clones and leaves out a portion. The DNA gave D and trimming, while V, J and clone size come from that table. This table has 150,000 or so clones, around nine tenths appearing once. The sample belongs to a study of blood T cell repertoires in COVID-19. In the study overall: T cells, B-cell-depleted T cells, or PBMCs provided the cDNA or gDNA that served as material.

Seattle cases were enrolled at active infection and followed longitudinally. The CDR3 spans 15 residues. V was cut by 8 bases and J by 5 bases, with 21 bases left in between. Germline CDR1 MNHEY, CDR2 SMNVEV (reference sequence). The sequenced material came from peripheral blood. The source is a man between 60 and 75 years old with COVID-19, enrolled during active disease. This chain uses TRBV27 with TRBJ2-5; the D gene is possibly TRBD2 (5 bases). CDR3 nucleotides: TGTGCCAGCCGCGGGCAGATCTCCCTCGGGGAGACCCAGTACTTC. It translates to CASRGQISLGETQYF.